This T cell receptor beta chain stems from a study of PD-L1 blockade in urothelial cancer. Study context: After treatment start, blood was analyzed at 3 weeks (second dose) and at 6 weeks. Points from the study as a whole: Patients with below-median pretreatment blood clonality survived longer. Clones that were tumor-associated expanded more in the blood of durable-benefit patients at 3 weeks.

Noted time point: pretreatment peripheral blood. The CDR3 contains 13 residues. CDR1 and CDR2 (germline): SGHTA, FQGTGA. V lost 2 bases to trimming and J lost 3 bases, with 8 bases between them. Synthetically made TCR analog templates were put into each PCR as spikes. Method: immunoSEQ multiplex PCR; TCRdb's copy keeps in-frame clones and lacks some. The sample includes around 100,000 clones, 80% to 90% of them seen just once. A note on this clone: Its cognate antigen is unknown.

The chain uses TRBV7-3 and TRBJ2-7; D might be TRBD2 (6 bases). Specimen: PBMCs, collected around atezolizumab (anti-PD-L1) treatment. This TCR derives from a man aged 55-75 years with urothelial cancer. The CDR3 loop reads CASSLGGHYEQYF. As DNA, the CDR3 is TGTGCCAGCAGCTTAGGAGGGCACTACGAGCAGTACTTC. Combining the CDR3 with reference TRBV7-3 and TRBJ2-7 gives the whole variable domain GAGVSQTPSNKVTEKGKYVELRCDPISGHTALYWYRQSLGQGPEFLIYFQGTGAADDSGLPNDRFFAVRPEGSVSTLKIQRTERGDSAVYLCASSLGGHYEQYFGPGTRLTVT.